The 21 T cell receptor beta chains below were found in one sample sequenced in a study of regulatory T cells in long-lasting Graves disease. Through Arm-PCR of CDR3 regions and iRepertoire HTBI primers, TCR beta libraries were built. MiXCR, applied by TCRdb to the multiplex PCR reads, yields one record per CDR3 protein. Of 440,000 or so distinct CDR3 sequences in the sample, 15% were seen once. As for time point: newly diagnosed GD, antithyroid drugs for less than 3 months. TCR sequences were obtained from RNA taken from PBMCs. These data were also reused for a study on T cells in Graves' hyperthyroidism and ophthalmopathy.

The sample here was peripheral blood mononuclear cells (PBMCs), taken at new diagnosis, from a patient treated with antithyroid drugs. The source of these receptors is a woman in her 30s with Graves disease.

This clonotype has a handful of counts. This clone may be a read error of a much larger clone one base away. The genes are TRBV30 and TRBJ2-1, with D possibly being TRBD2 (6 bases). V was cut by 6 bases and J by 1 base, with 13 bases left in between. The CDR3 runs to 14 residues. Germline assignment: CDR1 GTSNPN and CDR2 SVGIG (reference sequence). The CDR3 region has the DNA TGTGCCTGCGCTCTGCTAGCGTCCTACAATGAGCAGTTCTTC. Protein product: CACALLASYNEQFF. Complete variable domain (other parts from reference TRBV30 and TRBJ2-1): SQTIHQWPATLVQPVGSPLSLECTVEGTSNPNLYWYRQAAGRGLQLLFYSVGIGQISSEVPQNLSASRPQDRQFILSSKKLLLSDSGFYLCACALLASYNEQFFGPGTRLTVL.

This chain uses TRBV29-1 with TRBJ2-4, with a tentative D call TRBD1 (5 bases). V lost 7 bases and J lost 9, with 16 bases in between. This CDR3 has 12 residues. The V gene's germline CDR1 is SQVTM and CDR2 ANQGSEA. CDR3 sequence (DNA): TGCAGCGGCGGACAAAAGATGGGCATTCAGTACTTC. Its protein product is CSGGQKMGIQYF.

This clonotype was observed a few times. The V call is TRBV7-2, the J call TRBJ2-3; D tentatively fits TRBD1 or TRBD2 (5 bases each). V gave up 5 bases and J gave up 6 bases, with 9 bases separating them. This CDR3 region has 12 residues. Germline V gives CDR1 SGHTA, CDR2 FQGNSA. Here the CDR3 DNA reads TGTGCCAGCAGCCGCTGGGGGGATACGCAGTATTTT. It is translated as CASSRWGDTQYF.

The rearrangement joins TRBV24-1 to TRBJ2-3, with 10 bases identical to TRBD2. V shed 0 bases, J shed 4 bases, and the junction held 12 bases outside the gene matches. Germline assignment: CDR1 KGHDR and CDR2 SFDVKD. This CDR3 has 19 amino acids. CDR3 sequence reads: CATSDLPTLAGAESDTQYF. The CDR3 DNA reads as TGTGCCACCAGTGATTTGCCTACCCTAGCGGGGGCTGAGTCAGATACGCAGTATTTT.

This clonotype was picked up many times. The chain's CDR3 is CASSQHREGEQYF. In DNA form, the CDR3 reads TGTGCCAGCAGCCAGCACAGGGAGGGCGAGCAGTACTTC. This rearrangement joins TRBV14 to TRBJ2-7, with a tentative D call TRBD2 (7 bases). The CDR3 spans 13 residues. Trimming removed 3 bases from V and 6 bases from J, with 12 bases in between. Germline CDR1 and CDR2: SGHDN and FVKESK.

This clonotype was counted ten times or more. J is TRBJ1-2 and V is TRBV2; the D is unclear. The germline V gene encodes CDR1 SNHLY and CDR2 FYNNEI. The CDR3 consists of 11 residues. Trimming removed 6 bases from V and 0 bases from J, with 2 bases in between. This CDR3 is CASSPNYGYTF. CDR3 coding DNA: TGTGCCAGCAGCCCTAACTATGGCTACACCTTC.

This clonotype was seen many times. CDR3 region: CACFRGTEAFF. CDR3 in DNA: TGTGCCTGCTTCCGGGGGACTGAAGCTTTCTTT. This sequence joins TRBV30 and TRBJ1-1, with a weak D call TRBD1 (5 bases). The ends were cut back, 6 bases at V and 5 bases at J, with 10 bases in the middle. Germline V lookup: CDR1 GTSNPN, CDR2 SVGIG (reference sequence). This CDR3 spans 11 amino acids.

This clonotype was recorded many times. This CDR3 is CASSWTGSSYEQYF. The CDR3 DNA is TGTGCCAGCAGTTGGACGGGGAGCTCCTACGAGCAGTACTTC. The V gene is TRBV12-3 or TRBV12-4, the J gene TRBJ2-7; tentative D call: TRBD2 (5 bases). V lost 4 bases to trimming and J lost 0 bases, with 10 bases between them. The CDR3 extends over 14 amino acids.

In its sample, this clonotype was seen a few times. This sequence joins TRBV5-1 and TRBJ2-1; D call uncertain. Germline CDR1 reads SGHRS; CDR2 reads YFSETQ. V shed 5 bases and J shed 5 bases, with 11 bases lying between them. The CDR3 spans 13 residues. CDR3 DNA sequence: TGCGCCAGCAGATATTCCGAGAACAATGAGCAGTTCTTC. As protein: CASRYSENNEQFF.

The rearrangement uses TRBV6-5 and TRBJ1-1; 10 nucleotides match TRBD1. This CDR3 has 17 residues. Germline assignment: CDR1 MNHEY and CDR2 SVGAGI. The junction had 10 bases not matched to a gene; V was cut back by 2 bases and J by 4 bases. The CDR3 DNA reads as TGTGCCAGCAGTTACGGACAGGGGGGCTTATGGAGCACTGAAGCTTTCTTT. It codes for CASSYGQGGLWSTEAFF.

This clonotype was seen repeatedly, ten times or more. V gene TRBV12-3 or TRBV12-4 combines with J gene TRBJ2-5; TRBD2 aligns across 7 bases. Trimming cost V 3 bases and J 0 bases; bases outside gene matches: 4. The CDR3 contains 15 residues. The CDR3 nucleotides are TGTGCCAGCAGTTTTGGGCTAGCGGACCAAGAGACCCAGTACTTC. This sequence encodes CASSFGLADQETQYF.

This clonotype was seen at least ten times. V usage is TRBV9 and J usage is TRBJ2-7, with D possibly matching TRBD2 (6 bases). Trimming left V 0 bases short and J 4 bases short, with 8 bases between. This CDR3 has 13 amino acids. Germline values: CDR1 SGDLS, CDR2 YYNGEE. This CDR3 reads CASSVGEDYEQYF. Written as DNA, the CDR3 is TGTGCCAGCAGCGTAGGGGAGGATTACGAGCAGTACTTC.

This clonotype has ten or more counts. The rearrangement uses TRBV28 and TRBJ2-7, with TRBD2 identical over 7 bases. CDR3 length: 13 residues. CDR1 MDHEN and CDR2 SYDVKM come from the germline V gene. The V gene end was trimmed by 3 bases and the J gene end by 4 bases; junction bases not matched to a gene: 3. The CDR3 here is CASSFSGIYEQYF. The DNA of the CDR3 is TGTGCCAGCAGTTTCAGCGGGATTTACGAGCAGTACTTC.

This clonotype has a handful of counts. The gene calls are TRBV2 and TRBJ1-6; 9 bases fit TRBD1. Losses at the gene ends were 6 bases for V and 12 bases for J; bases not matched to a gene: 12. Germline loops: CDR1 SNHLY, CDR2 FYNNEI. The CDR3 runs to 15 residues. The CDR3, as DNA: TGTGCCAGCAGCCCCCCGGGACAGGGTTTAGGACCCCTCCACTTT. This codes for CASSPPGQGLGPLHF.

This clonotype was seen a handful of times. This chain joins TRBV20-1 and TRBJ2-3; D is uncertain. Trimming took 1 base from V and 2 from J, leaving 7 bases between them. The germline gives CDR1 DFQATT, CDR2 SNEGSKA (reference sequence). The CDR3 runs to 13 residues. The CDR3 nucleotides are TGCAGTGCTAGAGTAGGGCCCACAGATACGCAGTATTTT. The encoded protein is CSARVGPTDTQYF.

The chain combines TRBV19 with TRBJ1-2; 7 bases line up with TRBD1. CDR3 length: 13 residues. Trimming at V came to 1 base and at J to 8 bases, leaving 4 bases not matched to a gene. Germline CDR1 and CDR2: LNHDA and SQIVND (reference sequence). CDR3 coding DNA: TGTGCCAGTAGTATAGCCAGGGGGGAAGGCTACACCTTC. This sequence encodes CASSIARGEGYTF. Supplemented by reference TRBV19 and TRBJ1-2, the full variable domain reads DGGITQSPKYLFRKEGQNVTLSCEQNLNHDAMYWYRQDPGQGLRLIYYSQIVNDFQKGDIAEGYSVSREKKESFPLTVTSAQKNPTAFYLCASSIARGEGYTFGSGTRLTVV.

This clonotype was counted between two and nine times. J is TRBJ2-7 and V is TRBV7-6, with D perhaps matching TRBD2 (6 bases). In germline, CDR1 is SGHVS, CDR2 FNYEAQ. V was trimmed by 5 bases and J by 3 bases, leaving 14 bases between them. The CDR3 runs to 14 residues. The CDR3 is CASSLQGGDYEQYF. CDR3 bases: TGTGCCAGCAGCCTCCAAGGAGGGGACTACGAGCAGTACTTC.

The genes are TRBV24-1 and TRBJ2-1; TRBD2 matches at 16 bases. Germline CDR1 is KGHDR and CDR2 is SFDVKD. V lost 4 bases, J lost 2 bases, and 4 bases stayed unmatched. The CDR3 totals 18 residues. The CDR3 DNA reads TGTGCCACCAGTGAGCCGGGACTAGCGGGAGGGACCTACAATGAGCAGTTCTTC. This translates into CATSEPGLAGGTYNEQFF.

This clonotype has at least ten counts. The CDR3 DNA reads TGCAGTGCTAGCGACGCGGAGGGGAGCTCCTACGAGCAGTACTTC. Translating it yields CSASDAEGSSYEQYF. The rearrangement uses TRBV20-1 and TRBJ2-7; tentatively, D is TRBD2 (6 bases). Per germline, CDR1 DFQATT and CDR2 SNEGSKA (reference sequence). The CDR3 has 15 amino acids. Trimming took off 3 bases at V and 0 bases at J, with 15 bases between the two ends.

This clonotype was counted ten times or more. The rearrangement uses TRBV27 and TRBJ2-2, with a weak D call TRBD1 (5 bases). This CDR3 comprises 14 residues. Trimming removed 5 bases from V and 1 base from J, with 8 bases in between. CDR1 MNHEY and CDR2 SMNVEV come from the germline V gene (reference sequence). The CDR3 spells CASSDDRNTGELFF. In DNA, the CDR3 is TGTGCCAGCAGTGATGACAGGAACACCGGGGAGCTGTTTTTT.

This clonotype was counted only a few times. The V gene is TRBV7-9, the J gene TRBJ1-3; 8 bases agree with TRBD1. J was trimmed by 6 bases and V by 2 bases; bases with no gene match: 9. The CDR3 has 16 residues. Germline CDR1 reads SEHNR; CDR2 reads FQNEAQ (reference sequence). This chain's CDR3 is CASSLRGQGAENTIYF. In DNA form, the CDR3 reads TGTGCCAGCAGCTTACGGGGGCAGGGGGCAGAAAACACCATATATTTT.